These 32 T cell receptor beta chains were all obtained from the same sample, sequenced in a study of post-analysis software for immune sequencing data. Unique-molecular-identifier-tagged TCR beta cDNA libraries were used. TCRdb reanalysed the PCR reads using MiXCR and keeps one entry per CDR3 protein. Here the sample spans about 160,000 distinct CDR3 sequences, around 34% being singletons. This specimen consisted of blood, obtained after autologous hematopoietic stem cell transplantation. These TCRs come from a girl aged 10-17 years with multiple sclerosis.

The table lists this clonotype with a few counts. Here the CDR3 reads CASSRGLQFF. In DNA form, the CDR3 reads TGTGCCAGCTCCCGTGGGCTACAGTTCTTC. This sequence joins TRBV2 and TRBJ2-1; D unclear. The CDR3 sequence is 10 residues long. V lost 8 bases and J 13 bases, leaving 12 bases between the germline ends. Germline V lookup: CDR1 SNHLY, CDR2 FYNNEI. Looking up the rest from reference TRBV2 and TRBJ2-1 gives the full variable domain: EPEVTQTPSHQVTQMGQEVILRCVPISNHLYFYWYRQILGQKVEFLVSFYNNEISEKSEIFDDQFSVERPDGSNFTLKIRSTKLEDSAMYFCASSRGLQFFGPGTRLTVL.

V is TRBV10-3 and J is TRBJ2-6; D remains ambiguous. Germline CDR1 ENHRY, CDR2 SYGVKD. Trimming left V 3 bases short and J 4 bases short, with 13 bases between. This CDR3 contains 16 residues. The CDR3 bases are TGTGCCATCAGTGATGGCCCGGCAGCCGGGGCCAACGTCCTGACTTTC. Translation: CAISDGPAAGANVLTF.

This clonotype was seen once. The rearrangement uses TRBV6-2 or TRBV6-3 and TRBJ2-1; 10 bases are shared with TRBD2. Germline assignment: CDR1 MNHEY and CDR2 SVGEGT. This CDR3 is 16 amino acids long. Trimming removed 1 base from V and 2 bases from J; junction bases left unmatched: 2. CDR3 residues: CASSYLAGGPYNEQFF. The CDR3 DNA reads TGTGCCAGCAGTTACTTAGCGGGAGGCCCCTACAATGAGCAGTTCTTC.

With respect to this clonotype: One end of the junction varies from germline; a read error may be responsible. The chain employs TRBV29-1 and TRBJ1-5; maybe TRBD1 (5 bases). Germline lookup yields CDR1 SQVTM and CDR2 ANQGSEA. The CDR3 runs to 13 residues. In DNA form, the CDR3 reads TGCAGCGTTGAGGTAGACAGTGGTCAGACCCAGCATTTT. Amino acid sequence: CSVEVDSGQTQHF.

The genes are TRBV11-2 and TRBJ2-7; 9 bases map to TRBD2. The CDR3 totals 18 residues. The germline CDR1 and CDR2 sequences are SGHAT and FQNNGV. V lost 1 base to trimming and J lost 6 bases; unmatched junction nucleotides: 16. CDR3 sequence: CASSLVLLAGEVLGEQYF. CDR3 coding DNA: TGTGCCAGCAGCTTAGTTCTATTAGCGGGAGAGGTCCTCGGCGAGCAGTACTTC.

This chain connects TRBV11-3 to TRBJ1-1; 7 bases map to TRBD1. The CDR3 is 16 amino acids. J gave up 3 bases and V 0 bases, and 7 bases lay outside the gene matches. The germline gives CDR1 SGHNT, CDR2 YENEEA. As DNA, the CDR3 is TGTGCCAGCAGCTTAGATCTGGGCAGGGGGGACACTGAAGCTTTCTTT. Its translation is CASSLDLGRGDTEAFF.

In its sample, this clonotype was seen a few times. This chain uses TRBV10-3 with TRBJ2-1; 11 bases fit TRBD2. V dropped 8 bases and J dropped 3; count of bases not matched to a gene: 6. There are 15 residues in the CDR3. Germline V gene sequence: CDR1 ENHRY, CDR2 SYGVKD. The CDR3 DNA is TGTGCCATCGGATCCACTAGCGGGGGCTACAATGAGCAGTTCTTC. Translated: CAIGSTSGGYNEQFF.

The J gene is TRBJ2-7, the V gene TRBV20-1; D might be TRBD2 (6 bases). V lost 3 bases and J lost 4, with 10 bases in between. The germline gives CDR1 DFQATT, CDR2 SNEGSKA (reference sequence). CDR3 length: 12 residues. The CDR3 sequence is CSARSGGYEQYF. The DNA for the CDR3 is TGCAGTGCTAGGTCTGGGGGGTACGAGCAGTACTTC.

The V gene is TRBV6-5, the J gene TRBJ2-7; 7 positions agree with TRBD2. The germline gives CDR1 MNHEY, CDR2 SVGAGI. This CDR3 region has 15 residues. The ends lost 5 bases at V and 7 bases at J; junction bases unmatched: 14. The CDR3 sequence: CASSPHSLTSPEQYF. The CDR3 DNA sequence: TGTGCCAGCAGTCCCCACTCTTTGACTAGCCCGGAGCAGTACTTC.

This CDR3 is CASSLGQFTEAFF. CDR3 nucleotide sequence: TGTGCCAGCAGTTTAGGACAGTTCACTGAAGCTTTCTTT. V gene TRBV27 combines with J gene TRBJ1-1; a possible D gene is TRBD1 (6 bases). CDR3 length: 13 residues. The germline gives CDR1 MNHEY, CDR2 SMNVEV (reference sequence). Deletions cut 2 bases from V and 4 bases from J, with 8 bases between.

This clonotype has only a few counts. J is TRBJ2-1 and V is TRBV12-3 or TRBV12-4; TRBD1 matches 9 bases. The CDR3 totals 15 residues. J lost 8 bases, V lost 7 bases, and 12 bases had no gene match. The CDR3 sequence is CASTPTGTGTYEQFF. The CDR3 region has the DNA TGTGCCAGCACCCCAACCGGGACAGGGACCTATGAGCAGTTCTTC.

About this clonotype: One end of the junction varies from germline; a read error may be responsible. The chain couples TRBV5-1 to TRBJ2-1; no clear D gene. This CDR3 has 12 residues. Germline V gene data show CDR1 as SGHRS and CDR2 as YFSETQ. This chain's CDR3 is CASGFGNNEQFF. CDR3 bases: TGCGCCAGCGGCTTTGGAAACAATGAGCAGTTCTTC. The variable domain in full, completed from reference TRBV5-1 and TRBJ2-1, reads KAGVTQTPRYLIKTRGQQVTLSCSPISGHRSVSWYQQTPGQGLQFLFEYFSETQRNKGNFPGRFSGRQFSNSRSEMNVSTLELGDSALYLCASGFGNNEQFFGPGTRLTVL.

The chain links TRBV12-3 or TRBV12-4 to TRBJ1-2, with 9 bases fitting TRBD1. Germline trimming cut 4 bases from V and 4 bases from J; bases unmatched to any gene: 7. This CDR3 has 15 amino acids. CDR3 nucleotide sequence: TGTGCCAGCAGTTCGCCGGGACAGGGATCCTATGGCTACACCTTC. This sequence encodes CASSSPGQGSYGYTF.

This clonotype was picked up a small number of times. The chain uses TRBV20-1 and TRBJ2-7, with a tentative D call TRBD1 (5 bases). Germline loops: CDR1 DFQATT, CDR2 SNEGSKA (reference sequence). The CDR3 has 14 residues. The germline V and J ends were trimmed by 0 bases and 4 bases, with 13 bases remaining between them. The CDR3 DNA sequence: TGCAGTGCTAGAGACCCCACCCAGGGTTACGAGCAGTACTTC. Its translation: CSARDPTQGYEQYF.

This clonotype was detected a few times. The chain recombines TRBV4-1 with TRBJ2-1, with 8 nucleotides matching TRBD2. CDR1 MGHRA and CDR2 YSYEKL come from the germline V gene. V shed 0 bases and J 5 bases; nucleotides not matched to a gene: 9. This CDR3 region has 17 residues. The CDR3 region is CASSQEGSGRFNNEQFF. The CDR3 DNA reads TGCGCCAGCAGCCAAGAGGGAAGCGGGAGATTCAACAATGAGCAGTTCTTC.

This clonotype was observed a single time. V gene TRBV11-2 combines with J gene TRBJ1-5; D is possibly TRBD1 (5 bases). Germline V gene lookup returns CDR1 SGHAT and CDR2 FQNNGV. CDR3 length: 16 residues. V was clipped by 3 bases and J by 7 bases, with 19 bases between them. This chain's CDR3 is CASSLSLEGGGQPQHF. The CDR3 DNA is TGTGCCAGCAGCTTGAGTCTCGAGGGTGGGGGACAGCCCCAGCATTTT.

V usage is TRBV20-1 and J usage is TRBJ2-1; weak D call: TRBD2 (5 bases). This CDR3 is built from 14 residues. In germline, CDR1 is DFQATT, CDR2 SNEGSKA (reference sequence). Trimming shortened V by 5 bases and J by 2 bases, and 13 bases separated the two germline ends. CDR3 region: CSAQTGETYNEQFF. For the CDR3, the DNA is TGCAGTGCTCAAACCGGGGAGACCTACAATGAGCAGTTCTTC.

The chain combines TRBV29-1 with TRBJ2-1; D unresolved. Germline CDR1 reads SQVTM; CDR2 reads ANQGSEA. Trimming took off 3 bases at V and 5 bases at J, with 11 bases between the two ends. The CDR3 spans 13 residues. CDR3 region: CSVDGVIHNEQFF. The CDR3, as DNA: TGCAGCGTTGATGGGGTCATTCACAATGAGCAGTTCTTC.

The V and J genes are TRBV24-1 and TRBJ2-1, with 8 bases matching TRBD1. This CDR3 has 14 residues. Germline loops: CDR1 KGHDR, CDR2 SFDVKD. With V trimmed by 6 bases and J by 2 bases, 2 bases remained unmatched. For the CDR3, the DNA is TGTGCCACCAGTCTACAGGGGGCCTACAATGAGCAGTTCTTC. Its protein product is CATSLQGAYNEQFF.

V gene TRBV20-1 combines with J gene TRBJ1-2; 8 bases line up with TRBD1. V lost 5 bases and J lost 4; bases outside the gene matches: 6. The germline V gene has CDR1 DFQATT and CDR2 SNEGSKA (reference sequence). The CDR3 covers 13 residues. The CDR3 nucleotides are TGCAGTGCTTCCAAGACAGGGGCCTATGGCTACACCTTC. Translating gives CSASKTGAYGYTF.

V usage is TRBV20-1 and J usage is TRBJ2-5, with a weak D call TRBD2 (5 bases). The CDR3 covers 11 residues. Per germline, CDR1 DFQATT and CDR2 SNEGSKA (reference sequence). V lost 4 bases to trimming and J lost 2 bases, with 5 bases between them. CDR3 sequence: CSATGQETQYF. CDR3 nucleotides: TGCAGTGCTACGGGGCAAGAGACCCAGTACTTC.

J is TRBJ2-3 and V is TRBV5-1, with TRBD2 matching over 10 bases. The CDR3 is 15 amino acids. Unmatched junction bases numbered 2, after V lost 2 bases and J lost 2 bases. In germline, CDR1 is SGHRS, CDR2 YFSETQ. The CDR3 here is CASSFGLAVTDTQYF. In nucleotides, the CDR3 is TGCGCCAGCAGCTTCGGACTAGCGGTCACAGATACGCAGTATTTT.

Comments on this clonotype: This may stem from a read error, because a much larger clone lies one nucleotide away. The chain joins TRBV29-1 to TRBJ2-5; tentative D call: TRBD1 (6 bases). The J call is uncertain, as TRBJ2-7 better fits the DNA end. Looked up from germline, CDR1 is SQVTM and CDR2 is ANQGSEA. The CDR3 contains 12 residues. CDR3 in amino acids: CGVALQGYEQYF. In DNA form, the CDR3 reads TGCGGCGTAGCACTACAGGGCTACGAGCAGTACTTC.

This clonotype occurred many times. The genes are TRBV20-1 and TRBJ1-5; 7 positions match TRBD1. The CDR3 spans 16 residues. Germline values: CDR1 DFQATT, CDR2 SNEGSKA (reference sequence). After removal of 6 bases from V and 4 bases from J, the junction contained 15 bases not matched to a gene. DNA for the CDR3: TGCAGTGCAACCCCTAGGGGGCTCTCAATAAATCAGCCCCAGCATTTT. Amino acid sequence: CSATPRGLSINQPQHF.

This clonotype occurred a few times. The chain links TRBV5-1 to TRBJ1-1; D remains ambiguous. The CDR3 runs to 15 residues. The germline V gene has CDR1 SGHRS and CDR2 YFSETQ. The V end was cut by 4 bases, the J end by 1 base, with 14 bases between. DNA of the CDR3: TGCGCCAGCAGCCCTCCTGTCCCTTCGAACACTGAAGCTTTCTTT. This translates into CASSPPVPSNTEAFF.

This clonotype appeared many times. CDR3 region: CASSYTGTGGTEAFF. The CDR3 nucleotides are TGTGCCAGCAGTTATACCGGGACAGGGGGCACTGAAGCTTTCTTT. The chain is built from TRBV27 and TRBJ1-1; 11 nucleotides line up with TRBD1. The germline V gene has CDR1 MNHEY and CDR2 SMNVEV (reference sequence). The CDR3 spans 15 residues. The trim removed 4 bases at V and 4 bases at J, leaving 5 bases unmatched.

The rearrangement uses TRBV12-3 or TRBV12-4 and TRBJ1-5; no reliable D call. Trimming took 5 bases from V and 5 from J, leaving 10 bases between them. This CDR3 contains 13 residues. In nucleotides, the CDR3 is TGTGCCAGCAGTCCCCGTAGGGATCAGCCCCAGCATTTT. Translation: CASSPRRDQPQHF.

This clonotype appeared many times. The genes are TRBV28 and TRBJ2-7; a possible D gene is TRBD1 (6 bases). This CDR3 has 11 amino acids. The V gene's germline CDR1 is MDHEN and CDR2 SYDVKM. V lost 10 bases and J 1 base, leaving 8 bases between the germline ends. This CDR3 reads CATRGSYEQYF. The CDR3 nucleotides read TGTGCCACCAGGGGATCCTACGAGCAGTACTTC. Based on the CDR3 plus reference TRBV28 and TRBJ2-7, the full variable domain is DVKVTQSSRYLVKRTGEKVFLECVQDMDHENMFWYRQDPGLGLRLIYFSYDVKMKEKGDIPEGYSVSREKKERFSLILESASTNQTSMYLCATRGSYEQYFGPGTRLTVT.

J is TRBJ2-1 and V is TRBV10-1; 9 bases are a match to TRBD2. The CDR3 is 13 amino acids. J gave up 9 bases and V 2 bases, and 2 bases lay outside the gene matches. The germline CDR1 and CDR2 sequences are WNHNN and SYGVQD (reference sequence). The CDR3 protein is CASSEGTSTEQFF. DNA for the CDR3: TGCGCCAGCAGTGAGGGGACTAGCACTGAGCAGTTCTTC.

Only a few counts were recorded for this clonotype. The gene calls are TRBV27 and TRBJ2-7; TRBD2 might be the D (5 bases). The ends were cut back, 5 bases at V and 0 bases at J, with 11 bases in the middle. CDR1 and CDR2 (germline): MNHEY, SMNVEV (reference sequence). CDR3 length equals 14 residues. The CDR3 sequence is CASSTSRGSYEQYF. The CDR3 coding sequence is TGTGCCAGCAGTACGAGCCGGGGCTCCTACGAGCAGTACTTC.

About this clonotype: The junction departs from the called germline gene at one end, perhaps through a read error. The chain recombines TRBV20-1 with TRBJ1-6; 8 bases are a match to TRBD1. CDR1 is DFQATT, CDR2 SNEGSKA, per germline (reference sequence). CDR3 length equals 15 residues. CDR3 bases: TGCAGTGCTAGGACAGGGGACCCGATTAATTCGCCCCTCCACTTT. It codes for CSARTGDPINSPLHF.

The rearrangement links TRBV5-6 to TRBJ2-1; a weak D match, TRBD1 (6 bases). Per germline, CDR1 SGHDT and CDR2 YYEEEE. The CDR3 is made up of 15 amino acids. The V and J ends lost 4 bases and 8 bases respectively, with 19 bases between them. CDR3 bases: TGTGCCAGCAGCCTGGCCCGCACAGGGTGGGATGAGCAGTTCTTC. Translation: CASSLARTGWDEQFF.